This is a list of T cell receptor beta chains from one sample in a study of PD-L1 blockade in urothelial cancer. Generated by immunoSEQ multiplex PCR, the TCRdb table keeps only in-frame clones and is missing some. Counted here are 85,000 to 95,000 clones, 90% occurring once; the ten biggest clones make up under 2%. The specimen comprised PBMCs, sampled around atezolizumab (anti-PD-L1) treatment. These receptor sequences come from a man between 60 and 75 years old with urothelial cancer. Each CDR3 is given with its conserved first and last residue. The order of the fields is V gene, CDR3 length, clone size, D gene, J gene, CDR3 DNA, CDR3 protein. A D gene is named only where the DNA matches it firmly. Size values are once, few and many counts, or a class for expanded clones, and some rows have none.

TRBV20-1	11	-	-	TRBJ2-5	TGCAGCCTCCCTGTACTGGAGACCCAGTACTTC	CSLPVLETQYF
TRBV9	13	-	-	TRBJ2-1	TGTGCCAGCAGCGTAGTCCCCTCCAATGAGCAGTTCTTC	CASSVVPSNEQFF
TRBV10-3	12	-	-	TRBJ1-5	TGTGCCATCAAAACCGCCGCGGGGTTACAGCATTTT	CAIKTAAGLQHF
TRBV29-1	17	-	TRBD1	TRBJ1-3	TGCAGCGGGATGACAGGGGACCATCCGCTCTCTGGAAACACCATATATTTT	CSGMTGDHPLSGNTIYF
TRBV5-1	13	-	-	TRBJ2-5	TGCGCCAGCAGCTTGTATAACGGAGAGACCCAGTACTTC	CASSLYNGETQYF
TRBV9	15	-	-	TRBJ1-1	TGTGCCAGCAGCGTAGTCGGGGGGCCGGACACTGAAGCTTTCTTT	CASSVVGGPDTEAFF
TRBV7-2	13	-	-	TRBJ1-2	TGTGCCAGCAGCTTCGGACAGACTAACGGCTACACCTTC	CASSFGQTNGYTF
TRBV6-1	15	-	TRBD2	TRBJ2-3	TGTGCCAGCAGTGGGGGACTAGCGAACACAGATACGCAGTATTTT	CASSGGLANTDTQYF
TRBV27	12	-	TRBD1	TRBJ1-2	TGTGCCAGTTCACAGGGGGGCTATGGCTACACCTTC	CASSQGGYGYTF
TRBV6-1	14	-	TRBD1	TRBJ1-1	TGTGCCAGCAGTGTGGACAGGGGGCTCACTGAAGCTTTCTTT	CASSVDRGLTEAFF
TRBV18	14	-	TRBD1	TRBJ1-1	TGTGCCAGCTCACCGACAGGGGGCAAGACTGAAGCTTTCTTT	CASSPTGGKTEAFF
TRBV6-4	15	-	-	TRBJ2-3	TGTGCCAGCAGTGTCGGGGGATCTAGCACAGATACGCAGTATTTT	CASSVGGSSTDTQYF
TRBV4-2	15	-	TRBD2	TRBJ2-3	TGTGCCAGCAGCCAAACCGGGGGGGCCCCAGATACGCAGTATTTT	CASSQTGGAPDTQYF
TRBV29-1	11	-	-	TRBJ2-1	TGCAGCGTTGAGGGCAATGGGCCGCAGTTCTTC	CSVEGNGPQFF
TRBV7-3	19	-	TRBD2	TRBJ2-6	TGTGCCAGCAGCTTAACGTGGACTAGCGGGGTCTCTGGGGCCAACGTCCTGACTTTC	CASSLTWTSGVSGANVLTF
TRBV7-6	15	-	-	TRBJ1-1	TGTGCCAGCAGCTTATTGCGCGGCAGGGAGGCTGAAGCTTTCTTT	CASSLLRGREAEAFF
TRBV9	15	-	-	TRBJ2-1	TGTGCCAGCAGCGTCCACCTCGCAACTGGCAATGAGCAGTTCTTC	CASSVHLATGNEQFF
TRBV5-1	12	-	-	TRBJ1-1	TGCGCCAGCAGCTACGGAGGAGGGGAGGCTTTCTTT	CASSYGGGEAFF
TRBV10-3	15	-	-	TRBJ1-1	TGTGCCATCAGTGAAGGCGGACATAAGAACACTGAAGCTTTCTTT	CAISEGGHKNTEAFF
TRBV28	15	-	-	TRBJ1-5	TGTGCCAGCACCGGCGGCGGGGAGGGCAATCAGCCCCAGCATTTT	CASTGGGEGNQPQHF
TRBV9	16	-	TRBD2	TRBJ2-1	TGTGCCAGCAGCGTAGGAAGCGGGGGGGCCTTAAATGAGCAGTTCTTC	CASSVGSGGALNEQFF
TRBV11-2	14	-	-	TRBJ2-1	TGTGCCAGCAGCTTAGTAACAGGGCGGAATGAGCAGTTCTTC	CASSLVTGRNEQFF
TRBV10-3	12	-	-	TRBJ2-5	TGTGCCATCAGTGAGTCGTATGAGACCCAGTACTTC	CAISESYETQYF
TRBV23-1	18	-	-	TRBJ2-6	TGCGCCAGCAGTCTCCAGACAGCAGCGACGGCTGGGGCCAACGTCCTGACTTTC	CASSLQTAATAGANVLTF
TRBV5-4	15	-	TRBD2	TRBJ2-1	TGTGCCAGCAGCTTGGGGCGGGGGGGTTACAATGAGCAGTTCTTC	CASSLGRGGYNEQFF
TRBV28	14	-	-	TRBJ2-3	TGTGCCAGCAGTCCGTACAGGGGCACAGATACGCAGTATTTT	CASSPYRGTDTQYF
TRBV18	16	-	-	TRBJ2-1	TGTGCCAGCTCACCACCGGCGACAGTTGGGGCCAATGAGCAGTTCTTC	CASSPPATVGANEQFF
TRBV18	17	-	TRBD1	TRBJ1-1	TGTGCCAGCTCACCGTCACAGGGGGCTGGTCGTGGTACTGAAGCTTTCTTT	CASSPSQGAGRGTEAFF
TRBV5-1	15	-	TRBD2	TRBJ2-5	TGCGCCAGCAGCTTGGTAGCGGGGGGCCGTGAGACCCAGTACTTC	CASSLVAGGRETQYF
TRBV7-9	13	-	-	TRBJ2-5	TGTGCCAGCAGCCGAACGGGACAAGAGACCCAGTACTTC	CASSRTGQETQYF
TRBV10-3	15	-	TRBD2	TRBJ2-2	TGTGCCATCAGTGCAGGGCGGGAGACTAACGGGGAGCTGTTTTTT	CAISAGRETNGELFF
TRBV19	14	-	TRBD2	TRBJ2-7	TGTGCCAGTAGTCTTGTAGCGGGGGTCCACGAGCAGTACTTC	CASSLVAGVHEQYF
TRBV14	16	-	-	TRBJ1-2	TGTGCCAGCAGCCAAGGACGGGACATTGATTATGGAGGCTACACCTTC	CASSQGRDIDYGGYTF
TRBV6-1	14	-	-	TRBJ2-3	TGTGCCAGCAGTGAACCAGGGGGCACAGATACGCAGTATTTT	CASSEPGGTDTQYF
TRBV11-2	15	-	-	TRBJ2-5	TGTGCCAGCAGCTTAAGACGACAAATACAAGAGACCCAGTACTTC	CASSLRRQIQETQYF
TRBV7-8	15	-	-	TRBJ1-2	TGTGCCAGCAGCTTAGAAGCCTCAGGGTTCTATGGCTACACCTTC	CASSLEASGFYGYTF
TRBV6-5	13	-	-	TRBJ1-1	TGTGCCAGCAGACTCAGGGGAAGGACTGAAGCTTTCTTT	CASRLRGRTEAFF
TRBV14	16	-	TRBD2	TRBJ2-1	TGTGCCAGCAGCAAAGGGCTAGCGGGAAGGGTTAATGAGCAGTTCTTC	CASSKGLAGRVNEQFF
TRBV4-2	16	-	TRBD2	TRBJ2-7	TGTGCCAGCAGCCAAGTTTCCAGCGGGGGGGCCCACGAGCAGTACTTC	CASSQVSSGGAHEQYF
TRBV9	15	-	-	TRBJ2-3	TGTGCCAGCAGCGCGGGTTTACGTAGCACAGATACGCAGTATTTT	CASSAGLRSTDTQYF
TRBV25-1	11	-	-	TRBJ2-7	TGTGCCAGCAGTGGGGGCAACGAGCAGTACTTC	CASSGGNEQYF
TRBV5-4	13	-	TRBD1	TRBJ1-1	TGTGCCAGCAGCGACAGGGTAATCACTGAAGCTTTCTTT	CASSDRVITEAFF
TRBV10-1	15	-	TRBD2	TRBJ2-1	TGCGCCAGCAGTGACGGGACTAGGGGCTACAATGAGCAGTTCTTC	CASSDGTRGYNEQFF
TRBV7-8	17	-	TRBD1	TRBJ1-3	TGTGCCAGCAGCCCCAGACGGACAGGGAGCTCTGGAAACACCATATATTTT	CASSPRRTGSSGNTIYF
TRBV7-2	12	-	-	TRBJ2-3	TGTGCCACGTCTAGCAATCCAGATACGCAGTATTTT	CATSSNPDTQYF
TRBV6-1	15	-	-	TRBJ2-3	TGTGCCAGCAGTGAGGTAGACTATTCCACAGATACGCAGTATTTT	CASSEVDYSTDTQYF
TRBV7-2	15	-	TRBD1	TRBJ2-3	TGTGCCAGCAGCTTTGGTGGACAGGGGGGCGGTACGCAGTATTTT	CASSFGGQGGGTQYF
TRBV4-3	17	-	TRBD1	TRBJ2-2	TGCGCCAGCAGCCAAGAGACGACAGGGCTGAACACCGGGGAGCTGTTTTTT	CASSQETTGLNTGELFF
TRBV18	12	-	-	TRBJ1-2	TGTGCCAGCTCATCCGGGGGGGATGGCTACACCTTC	CASSSGGDGYTF
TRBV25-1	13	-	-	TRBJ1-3	TGTGCCAGCAGTGAATTTAGTCGGGAACGAGAATATTTT	CASSEFSREREYF
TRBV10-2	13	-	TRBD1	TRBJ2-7	TGCGCCAGCTCCTCCGCAGGGGGCTACGAGCAGTACTTC	CASSSAGGYEQYF
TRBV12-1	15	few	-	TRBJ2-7	TGTGCCAGCATGGAAGGCCAGGGGCCTATCTACGAGCAGTACTTC	CASMEGQGPIYEQYF
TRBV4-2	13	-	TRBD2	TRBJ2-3	TGTGCCAGCAGCCCGGGACTACCGAATACGCAGTATTTT	CASSPGLPNTQYF